This TCR beta chain was documented in a study of regulatory T cells in long-lasting Graves disease (dated by TCRdb to the early 2020s). Concerning the study at large: Antithyroid drugs had been taken for less than 3 months by newly diagnosed Graves' disease patients. Persistent Graves' disease patients were compared with newly diagnosed Graves' disease patients by peripheral blood TCR sequencing and RNA sequencing. The study was conducted in China and was registered as a clinical trial. A total of about 35 samples underwent TCR sequencing, from roughly 13 patients with persistent Graves' disease and roughly 20 patients with newly diagnosed Graves' disease.

What the research found in general, with its limitations: A larger number of public clonotypes was shared among persistent patients (approximately 3,000) than among newly diagnosed patients (about 990). Persistent Graves' disease patients showed lower TCR Shannon entropy and fewer highly expanded clones than newly diagnosed patients, suggesting clonal expansion. Sequencing and analysis were restricted to the TCR beta chain. The authors acknowledged the small sample size as a limitation that may reduce accuracy. Peripheral blood alone was examined, since thyroid tissue, which constituted the primary lesion, could not be accessed.

The library was generated by multiplex PCR. For sequencing, an Illumina HiSeq 4000 was employed. To build TCR beta libraries, CDR3 regions were amplified by Arm-PCR using iRepertoire HTBI primers. Gel purification was performed on PCR products prior to sequencing. The paper's data handling went like this. A total of roughly 58 TRBV and about 13 TRBJ segments were identified across samples and were used for gene usage analysis of CDR3 amino acid clonotypes. COPE and FqMerger were used to merge filtered high-quality paired reads into contigs. BLAST was used to align contigs to IMGT TRBV, TRBD and TRBJ reference genes, and CDR3 was defined according to IMGT. Any clonotype with a frequency above 0.1% was counted as a highly expanded clone. Repertoire diversity was measured by Shannon entropy, and V-J evenness by the Gini coefficient. Clonotypes shared by more than one individual were considered public. TCRdb passed the public sequencing reads through fastp at Q25 and MiXCR, retaining productive beta sequences. Every CDR3 protein is listed once, alongside the most common genes and DNA of its rows. TCRdb's processing, not the study's, gives the V and J calls here. Present in this sample are 360,000 or so distinct CDR3 sequences, around 15% of which were seen just once. Together, the top ten hold roughly 30% of the sample.

The time point label, read with the paper, signifies: newly diagnosed GD, antithyroid drugs for less than 3 months. For both TCR sequencing and RNA sequencing, RNA was extracted from PBMCs in TRIzol. The diagnosis of Graves' disease followed American Thyroid Association guidelines. Patients for the study were recruited at an endocrinology department in Xi'an, China. Each patient gave roughly 8.4 milliliters of peripheral blood, collected in an EDTA anticoagulant tube. Ficoll Paque Plus density gradient separation was used to isolate PBMCs, and no further T cell sorting was done. An Agilent 2100 Bioanalyzer and agarose gel were used to check RNA quality, while a NanoDrop 2000 measured RNA concentration. The table lists this clonotype with many counts. This receptor's antigen is unknown. Qualities for individual bases were not recorded, and no much larger clone is one base off. These data were likewise used in another study, on T cells in Graves' hyperthyroidism and ophthalmopathy. As that second paper reports: Stable Graves' hyperthyroidism was defined as the absence of progression to ophthalmopathy over 18 months of follow-up. Hyperthyroidism patients were newly diagnosed, had a disease duration of under 2 months, and were aged 18 to 65 years. Patients with uncontrolled infections, other autoimmune diseases, pregnancy or lactation were excluded. Diagnoses relied on clinical symptoms, serum thyroxine and TRAb, thyroid ultrasound and orbital computed tomography. A first-round RT-PCR of the TCR CDR3 used the HTBI primer set with the Qiagen OneStep RT-PCR kit. Most expanded thyroid clonotypes (frequency above 0.001) were also detected in blood, suggesting blood repertoires may reflect thyroid immune responses. A 13 V-J signature model separated ophthalmopathy from stable hyperthyroidism, with just over 85% sensitivity and 81.08% specificity in cross-validation and 80%/75% in testing. During validation, the model predicted progression to ophthalmopathy a median of about 6.5 months ahead of onset, with around 71% sensitivity and less than 85% specificity. TCR V-J signatures able to tell the groups apart were searched for in a discovery cohort of more than 90 patients, of whom around 43 had Graves' ophthalmopathy and 55 to 60 had stable Graves' hyperthyroidism. Prospective prediction of ophthalmopathy was tested in an independent validation cohort of some 20 hyperthyroidism patients and around 16 patients who later progressed to ophthalmopathy. The 75 to 100 discovery patients were randomly divided into training and test sets at a 7:3 ratio. Thyroid tissue and blood T-cell repertoires from six Graves' hyperthyroidism patients were also compared in the study. After sampling, hyperthyroidism patients received methimazole starting at 30 mg daily, and ophthalmopathy patients received high-dose intravenous methylprednisolone. Libraries were constructed in a second round of multiplex PCR, after which size selection and purification were performed. Paired-end sequencing of the libraries was performed with 100 bp reads on an Illumina HiSeq2000. SOAPnuke was used to process the raw data, with reads discarded if the reads contained adapters or uncalled bases, had a mean Phred below 15, or lacked an exact constant-primer or identifier match. High-quality paired reads were merged using COPE v1.2.5, and each unique nucleotide sequence was defined as a clonotype. Clonotypes were aligned to IMGT TRBV, TRBD and TRBJ reference segments using MiTCR v1.1. Analysis was restricted to V-J combinations with a frequency above 0.0001, which covered about 99% of repertoires. The TCS score was defined as F50 (clonal expansion) divided by E x V (chaos), with BLOSUM62-based TCRdist calculated between CDR3 peptides within each V-J. Welch's t-statistics and random forest reduced roughly 540 V-J features to roughly 13, which were used in a naive Bayes classifier (R e1071). No statistical method was used to set the sample size in advance, and investigators knew the group allocation. The paper reports TCR Vbeta CDR3 sequencing of roughly 140 peripheral blood samples: around 45 ophthalmopathy, roughly 80 hyperthyroidism and around 17 progressor patients.

The sequence came from a man in his forties with Graves disease. Donor details come from another sample of the same person, matched by shared clones. Sequenced material: peripheral blood mononuclear cells (PBMCs), taken at new diagnosis, from a patient treated with antithyroid drugs.

The encoded CDR3 is CSAGDDSNQPQHF. DNA sequence: TGCAGTGCTGGGGACGACAGCAATCAGCCCCAGCATTTT. Here the chain combines TRBV20-1 and TRBJ1-5; a weak D assignment points to TRBD1 (5 bases agree). CDR1 and CDR2, per the germline V gene (reference sequence), are DFQATT and SNEGSKA. From the cysteine through the phenylalanine, the CDR3 covers 13 amino acids. The entry retains the CDR3 DNA only, 39 bases that are in frame from base 1. V sheds 5 bases and J sheds 1 base, leaving 9 bases between their ends.